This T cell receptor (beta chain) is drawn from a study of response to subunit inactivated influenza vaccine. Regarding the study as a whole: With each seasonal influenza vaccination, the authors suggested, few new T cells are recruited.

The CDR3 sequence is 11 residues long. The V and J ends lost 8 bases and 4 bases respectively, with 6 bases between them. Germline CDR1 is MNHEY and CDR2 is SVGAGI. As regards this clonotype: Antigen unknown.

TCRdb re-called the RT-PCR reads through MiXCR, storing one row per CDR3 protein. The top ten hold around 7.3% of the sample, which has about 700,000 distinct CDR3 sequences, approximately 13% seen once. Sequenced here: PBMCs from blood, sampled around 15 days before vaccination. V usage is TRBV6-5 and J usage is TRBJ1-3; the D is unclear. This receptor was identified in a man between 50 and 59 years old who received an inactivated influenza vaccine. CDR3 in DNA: TGTGCCAGCGGAAGGGGAAACACCATATATTTT. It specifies CASGRGNTIYF.